One and the same sample provided the 26 T cell receptor beta chains below, sequenced in a study of OX40 agonist ivuxolimab in advanced cancers. The repertoire was sequenced with immunoSEQ multiplex PCR; TCRdb's copy has only in-frame clones and lacks some. The sample has over 35,000 clones; 70% to 90% are singletons. The material was CD4+ or CD8+ T cells sorted from blood, obtained in a trial of the OX40 agonist ivuxolimab. Every receptor here comes from an adult with an advanced solid tumor such as melanoma, head and neck, liver or kidney cancer.

This clone was seen a few times. V is TRBV7-9 and J is TRBJ2-7, with D perhaps TRBD2 (6 bases). Trimming pared 5 bases from V and 1 base from J, leaving 12 bases between. CDR3 length: 14 amino acids. Germline values: CDR1 SEHNR, CDR2 FQNEAQ (reference sequence). The CDR3 DNA follows: TGTGCCAGCAGCCCGGCCGGGACTTCCTACGAGCAGTACTTC. Amino acid sequence: CASSPAGTSYEQYF. Supplemented by reference TRBV7-9 and TRBJ2-7, the full variable domain reads DTGVSQNPRHKITKRGQNVTFRCDPISEHNRLYWYRQTLGQGPEFLTYFQNEAQLEKSRLLSDRFSAERPKGSFSTLEIQRTEQGDSAMYLCASSPAGTSYEQYFGPGTRLTVT.

The chain combines TRBV12-5 with TRBJ1-1; 11 nucleotides align to TRBD1. The trim removed 3 bases at V and 3 bases at J, leaving 12 bases unmatched. The CDR3 contains 18 residues. Germline CDR1 and CDR2: LGHNT and FRNRAP. This CDR3 is CASGFLISGGQGDTEAFF. CDR3 nucleotides: TGTGCTAGTGGTTTCCTCATATCCGGGGGACAGGGGGACACTGAAGCTTTCTTT.

The chain recombines TRBV6-1 with TRBJ1-5; no clear D. The CDR3 covers 17 residues. V dropped 0 bases and J dropped 0 bases, with 12 bases sitting between them. CDR1 is MNHNS and CDR2 is SASEGT in the germline V gene. The CDR3 spells CASSEALRGISNQPQHF. The CDR3 DNA reads TGTGCCAGCAGTGAAGCGCTTCGAGGGATTAGCAATCAGCCCCAGCATTTT.

The rearrangement uses TRBV19 and TRBJ2-1; a possible D gene is TRBD1 (7 bases). Germline loops: CDR1 LNHDA, CDR2 SQIVND (reference sequence). The CDR3 has 13 amino acids. The ends were cut back, 8 bases at V and 6 bases at J, with 14 bases in the middle. The chain's CDR3 is CASSYRGGNEQFF. CDR3 DNA sequence: TGTGCCAGTTCCTACAGGGGAGGCAATGAGCAGTTCTTC.

The chain employs TRBV27 and TRBJ2-3, with 10 nucleotides matching TRBD1. The junction had 3 bases not matched to a gene; V was cut back by 5 bases and J by 4 bases. Germline assignment: CDR1 MNHEY and CDR2 SMNVEV (reference sequence). The CDR3 has 14 residues. The CDR3 region has the DNA TGTGCCAGCAGTGTCGGGACAGGGGCAGATACGCAGTATTTT. As protein: CASSVGTGADTQYF.

This clone occurred a few times. Written as DNA, the CDR3 is TGTGCCAGCAGCTTAGTAGGTCGGTACACCGGGGAGCTGTTTTTT. This translates into CASSLVGRYTGELFF. The V gene is TRBV7-9, the J gene TRBJ2-2; unclear D gene. CDR3 length: 15 residues. Germline values: CDR1 SEHNR, CDR2 FQNEAQ (reference sequence). The ends were cut back, 1 base at V and 3 bases at J, with 9 bases in the middle.

The V and J genes are TRBV6-5 and TRBJ2-7; weak D call: TRBD1 (5 bases). The CDR3 runs to 15 residues. Germline assignment: CDR1 MNHEY and CDR2 SVGAGI. V lost 2 bases and J lost 3, with 14 bases in between. CDR3 loop: CASSYGQGWSYEQYF. CDR3 sequence (DNA): TGTGCCAGCAGTTACGGCCAGGGCTGGAGCTACGAGCAGTACTTC.

This chain joins TRBV6-1 and TRBJ1-1, with TRBD1 as a possible D gene (5 bases). Germline V CDR1 and CDR2: MNHNS, SASEGT. V was clipped by 4 bases and J by 8 bases, with 14 bases between them. The CDR3 totals 13 residues. CDR3 region: CASSGITGREAFF. CDR3 nucleotides: TGTGCCAGCAGTGGAATTACAGGAAGGGAAGCTTTCTTT.

V is TRBV29-1 and J is TRBJ2-1; no firm D call. Deletions cut 4 bases from V and 7 bases from J, with 5 bases between. In germline, CDR1 is SQVTM, CDR2 ANQGSEA. The CDR3 runs to 10 residues. Here the CDR3 DNA reads TGCAGCGTTGGTGGGAATGAGCAGTTCTTC. Translating it yields CSVGGNEQFF.

This clone was seen more than once but under ten times. The rearrangement joins TRBV19 to TRBJ2-1; D is ambiguous. The V gene lost 7 bases and the J gene lost 0 bases, with 13 bases spanning the gap. Germline V gene lookup returns CDR1 LNHDA and CDR2 SQIVND (reference sequence). This CDR3 has 15 amino acids. For the CDR3, the DNA is TGTGCCAGTAAAGCGACGTCAAGCTCCTACAATGAGCAGTTCTTC. This encodes CASKATSSSYNEQFF.

The chain carries TRBV2 and TRBJ2-3; 8 bases fit TRBD2. CDR3 length: 17 residues. Germline-derived CDR1 and CDR2 are SNHLY and FYNNEI. The V gene end was trimmed by 7 bases and the J gene end by 6 bases; junction bases not matched to a gene: 18. The CDR3 DNA is TGTGCCAGCACCGGAGGGGGACTAGTTGTTATAGAGGATACGCAGTATTTT. It encodes CASTGGGLVVIEDTQYF.

This clone showed up just once. This chain connects TRBV27 to TRBJ2-7; TRBD1 matches at 8 bases. This CDR3 comprises 15 residues. The germline CDR1 and CDR2 sequences are MNHEY and SMNVEV (reference sequence). V trimming: 6 bases; J trimming: 5 bases; junction bases outside the gene matches: 12. The CDR3 nucleotides are TGTGCCAGCAGGACACCCGGGACAGGCAGGGACGAGCAGTACTTC. Its protein is CASRTPGTGRDEQYF.

The chain combines TRBV7-8 with TRBJ2-1; the D gene is possibly TRBD2 (6 bases). Germline-derived CDR1 and CDR2 are SGHVS and FQNEAQ. This CDR3 is built from 12 residues. V lost 4 bases, J lost 6 bases, and 7 bases lay in between. DNA for the CDR3: TGTGCCAGCAGCTCGACTAGCAATGAGCAGTTCTTC. It is translated as CASSSTSNEQFF. Looking up the rest from reference TRBV7-8 and TRBJ2-1 gives the full variable domain: GAGVSQSPRYKVAKRGQDVALRCDPISGHVSLFWYQQALGQGPEFLTYFQNEAQLDKSGLPSDRFFAERPEGSVSTLKIQRTQQEDSAVYLCASSSTSNEQFFGPGTRLTVL.

The V and J genes are TRBV6-1 and TRBJ2-7, with no clear D. CDR3 length: 14 amino acids. Germline lookup yields CDR1 MNHNS and CDR2 SASEGT. The germline V and J ends were trimmed by 0 bases and 5 bases, with 11 bases remaining between them. The CDR3 region is CASSEAGLWDEQYF. For the CDR3, the DNA is TGTGCCAGCAGTGAAGCAGGATTGTGGGACGAGCAGTACTTC.

The chain employs TRBV7-2 and TRBJ2-5; 8 bases are a match to TRBD1. The junction had 9 bases not matched to a gene; V was cut back by 5 bases and J by 1 base. CDR3 length: 16 amino acids. Per germline, CDR1 SGHTA and CDR2 FQGNSA. The CDR3 sequence: CASSLIVTGGQETQYF. Here the CDR3 DNA reads TGTGCCAGCAGCCTTATCGTCACAGGGGGCCAAGAGACCCAGTACTTC.

The chain carries TRBV14 and TRBJ2-1; D possibly uses TRBD1 or TRBD2 (6 bases each). CDR1 and CDR2 from the germline V gene are SGHDN and FVKESK. CDR3 length equals 15 residues. V lost 4 bases to trimming and J lost 3 bases, with 13 bases between them. The chain's CDR3 is CASSLGGRVYNEQFF. CDR3 DNA: TGTGCCAGCAGCCTCGGGGGCAGGGTCTACAATGAGCAGTTCTTC. The full variable domain, in which reference TRBV14 and TRBJ2-1 provide the parts outside the CDR3, is EAGVTQFPSHSVIEKGQTVTLRCDPISGHDNLYWYRRVMGKEIKFLLHFVKESKQDESGMPNNRFLAERTGGTYSTLKVQPAELEDSGVYFCASSLGGRVYNEQFFGPGTRLTVL.

This chain connects TRBV15 to TRBJ1-5, with D perhaps TRBD1 (5 bases). V lost 5 bases and J 6 bases, leaving 20 bases between the germline ends. The CDR3 length is 16 residues. The germline V gene encodes CDR1 LNHNV and CDR2 YYDKDF (reference sequence). The DNA for the CDR3 is TGTGCCACCAGCCGGCCCGGGGGGTACGCTATTCAGCCCCAGCATTTT. It is translated as CATSRPGGYAIQPQHF.

The rearrangement uses TRBV9 and TRBJ2-1; TRBD2 aligns across 13 bases. The V gene's germline CDR1 is SGDLS and CDR2 YYNGEE. The V gene end was trimmed by 3 bases and the J gene end by 10 bases; junction bases not matched to a gene: 7. The CDR3 spans 15 residues. The DNA of the CDR3 is TGTGCCAGCAGCGGGGGACTAGCGGGGACATTCGAGCAGTTCTTC. Encoded protein: CASSGGLAGTFEQFF.

This clone was seen only a few times. V and J are TRBV19 and TRBJ1-1; 9 nucleotides match TRBD1. The CDR3 contains 16 residues. The J segment lost 1 base and the V segment lost 3 bases, leaving 6 bases of the junction unmatched. CDR1 LNHDA and CDR2 SQIVND come from the germline V gene (reference sequence). The CDR3 region is CASSIVGTGTNTEAFF. In DNA, the CDR3 is TGTGCCAGTAGTATCGTTGGGACAGGGACGAACACTGAAGCTTTCTTT.

V usage is TRBV7-9 and J usage is TRBJ2-6, with 7 bases identical to TRBD1. V lost 5 bases to trimming and J lost 0 bases; unmatched junction nucleotides: 13. Germline V gives CDR1 SEHNR, CDR2 FQNEAQ (reference sequence). This CDR3 spans 19 amino acids. CDR3 nucleotides: TGTGCCAGCAGCCAAGACAGGGAGTTGGCTGTCTCTGGGGCCAACGTCCTGACTTTC. Its protein is CASSQDRELAVSGANVLTF. The variable domain in full, completed from reference TRBV7-9 and TRBJ2-6, reads DTGVSQNPRHKITKRGQNVTFRCDPISEHNRLYWYRQTLGQGPEFLTYFQNEAQLEKSRLLSDRFSAERPKGSFSTLEIQRTEQGDSAMYLCASSQDRELAVSGANVLTFGAGSRLTVL.

The CDR3 region has the DNA TGTGCCTGCTACACAGGGGCTGGGGCCAACGTCCTGACTTTC. Translating gives CACYTGAGANVLTF. The gene calls are TRBV30 and TRBJ2-6; TRBD1 agrees at 7 bases. This CDR3 has 14 residues. After removal of 6 bases from V and 2 bases from J, the junction contained 4 bases not matched to a gene. The V gene's germline CDR1 is GTSNPN and CDR2 SVGIG (reference sequence). The complete variable domain, with remaining parts taken from reference TRBV30 and TRBJ2-6, reads SQTIHQWPATLVQPVGSPLSLECTVEGTSNPNLYWYRQAAGRGLQLLFYSVGIGQISSEVPQNLSASRPQDRQFILSSKKLLLSDSGFYLCACYTGAGANVLTFGAGSRLTVL.

The rearrangement joins TRBV5-6 to TRBJ2-2; the match to TRBD1 covers 8 bases. After removal of 2 bases from V and 4 bases from J, the junction contained 7 bases not matched to a gene. Germline V CDR1 and CDR2: SGHDT, YYEEEE. This CDR3 contains 16 residues. Here the CDR3 reads CASSFRTGTSTGELFF. The CDR3 DNA follows: TGTGCCAGCAGCTTTCGGACAGGGACCTCCACCGGGGAGCTGTTTTTT.

The rearrangement joins TRBV19 to TRBJ1-2, with 7 nucleotides matching TRBD1. CDR3 size: 14 residues. Germline loops: CDR1 LNHDA, CDR2 SQIVND (reference sequence). The V and J ends lost 4 bases and 3 bases, in that order; junction bases with no gene match: 5. CDR3: CASSTLTGYYGYTF. CDR3 DNA: TGTGCCAGTAGTACCTTGACAGGGTACTATGGCTACACCTTC.

This chain uses TRBV5-6 with TRBJ1-2; 7 nucleotides line up with TRBD1. This CDR3 comprises 16 residues. Per germline, CDR1 SGHDT and CDR2 YYEEEE. Germline trimming cut 4 bases from V and 5 bases from J; bases unmatched to any gene: 14. CDR3 amino acids: CASSLLGQEVFYGYTF. The DNA for the CDR3 is TGTGCCAGCAGCCTCCTAGGACAGGAGGTGTTTTATGGCTACACCTTC.

This clone has just a few counts. The V call is TRBV11-1, the J call TRBJ1-1, with D possibly being TRBD1 (5 bases). The CDR3 sequence is 10 residues long. Germline CDR1 SGHAT, CDR2 FQDESV (reference sequence). V lost 8 bases to trimming and J lost 7 bases, with 8 bases between them. The CDR3 sequence is CASETVEAFF. CDR3 bases: TGTGCCAGCGAGACAGTTGAAGCTTTCTTT.

V is TRBV28 and J is TRBJ2-3; 9 positions match TRBD2. Germline-derived CDR1 and CDR2 are MDHEN and SYDVKM. V was pared by 3 bases and J by 2 bases, with 12 bases of the junction left unmatched. The CDR3 length is 18 residues. The CDR3 DNA follows: TGTGCCAGCAGTTTGAGTAGCGGGAGCCAAACCAACACAGATACGCAGTATTTT. It translates to CASSLSSGSQTNTDTQYF.